These T cell receptor beta chains were read from a single sample in a study of blood T cell repertoires in COVID-19. TCRdb keeps only in-frame clones here, not all; method: immunoSEQ multiplex PCR. Here the sample spans fewer than 35,000 clones, about 82% being singletons. The sequencing input was peripheral blood. The origin of the receptors is a man older than 75 with active COVID-19. Each CDR3 is given with its conserved first and last residue. Fields, in order: J gene, D gene, clone size, V gene, CDR3 protein, CDR3 DNA. A D gene is named only where the DNA matches it firmly. Size is omitted from some rows. Given values are once, few, many or a class for expanded clones.

>TRBJ2-1|TRBD1|.|TRBV19
CATRRQGIYNEQFF
TGTGCCACCCGTCGACAGGGGATCTACAATGAGCAGTTCTTC
>TRBJ1-4|.|.|TRBV29-1
CSVDPGNEKLFF
TGCAGCGTTGATCCAGGGAATGAAAAACTGTTTTTT
>TRBJ2-7|TRBD1|once|TRBV9
CASSPGQGYEQYF
TGTGCCAGCAGCCCGGGACAGGGGTACGAGCAGTACTTC
>TRBJ2-2|TRBD1|once|TRBV6-5
CASNKLGQTTGELFF
TGTGCCAGCAACAAGCTGGGACAGACCACCGGGGAGCTGTTTTTT
>TRBJ1-2|.|once|TRBV3-1/TRBV3-2
CASSQDRGRGRYGYTF
TGTGCCAGCAGCCAAGATCGGGGGAGGGGTAGATATGGCTACACCTTC
>TRBJ2-5|TRBD2|.|TRBV10-3
CATGLAGAETQYF
TGTGCCACGGGACTAGCGGGGGCAGAGACCCAGTACTTC
>TRBJ2-2|.|.|TRBV9
CASSVVANTGELFF
TGTGCCAGCAGCGTAGTAGCGAACACCGGGGAGCTGTTTTTT
>TRBJ1-2|.|.|TRBV28
CASSFRTKYGYTF
TGTGCCAGCAGTTTCAGGACAAAGTATGGCTACACCTTC
>TRBJ2-7|TRBD1|once|TRBV19
CASNAGQGSTYEQYF
TGTGCCAGTAACGCGGGACAGGGATCAACCTACGAGCAGTACTTC
>TRBJ2-4|.|.|TRBV9
CASSHRGGENIQYF
TGTGCCAGCAGCCACCGGGGAGGCGAAAACATTCAGTACTTC
>TRBJ1-2|TRBD1|few|TRBV6-6
CAASRTGLYGYTF
TGTGCCGCCTCTAGGACAGGGCTCTATGGCTACACCTTC
>TRBJ2-1|.|.|TRBV27
CASSLRVGEQFF
TGTGCCAGCAGTCTCAGGGTGGGTGAGCAGTTCTTC
>TRBJ2-5|TRBD2|.|TRBV5-1
CASSLPGSGETQYF
TGCGCCAGCAGCTTGCCTGGTAGCGGGGAGACCCAGTACTTC
>TRBJ1-1|.|.|TRBV4-3
CASSPRGGNTEAFF
TGCGCCAGCAGCCCCCGGGGGGGAAACACTGAAGCTTTCTTT
>TRBJ2-3|.|.|TRBV5-5
CASSLAGGRRTDTQYF
TGTGCCAGCAGCTTGGCCGGGGGGCGTCGAACAGATACGCAGTATTTT
>TRBJ2-6|.|.|TRBV19
CASSLIGGAGANVLTF
TGTGCCAGTAGCCTAATAGGAGGGGCTGGGGCCAACGTCCTGACTTTC
>TRBJ2-7|TRBD1|few|TRBV5-1
CASRTGTGDYEQYF
TGCGCCAGCAGAACCGGGACAGGGGACTACGAGCAGTACTTC
>TRBJ2-7|.|.|TRBV30
CAWRQSGWSYEQYF
TGTGCCTGGCGGCAGTCCGGGTGGTCCTACGAGCAGTACTTC
>TRBJ2-1|TRBD2|.|TRBV5-8
CASSLLAGGLDEQFF
TGTGCCAGCAGCCTACTAGCGGGGGGGCTAGATGAGCAGTTCTTC
>TRBJ1-1|.|.|TRBV9
CASSAPWLTEAFF
TGTGCCAGCAGCGCCCCATGGCTCACTGAAGCTTTCTTT
>TRBJ1-5|TRBD1|.|TRBV10-3
CAISQIQGTQPQHF
TGTGCCATCAGTCAAATACAGGGGACCCAGCCCCAGCATTTT
>TRBJ1-2|.|.|TRBV7-2
CASSLFNLGHLTYGYTF
TGTGCCAGCAGCTTATTTAACTTGGGACACCTAACCTATGGCTACACCTTC
>TRBJ1-2|.|.|TRBV5-4
CASSLEGSYGYTF
TGTGCCAGCAGCTTGGAAGGGAGCTATGGCTACACCTTC
>TRBJ2-5|TRBD2|.|TRBV2
CASSPSGGGQETQYF
TGTGCCAGCAGTCCTAGCGGGGGGGGACAAGAGACCCAGTACTTC
>TRBJ1-3|.|.|TRBV6-1
CASSELLGGGGNTIYF
TGTGCCAGCAGTGAACTTCTTGGGGGAGGCGGAAACACCATATATTTT
>TRBJ2-1|TRBD1|.|TRBV24-1
CATSDPRTGDNEQFF
TGTGCCACCAGTGATCCCCGAACAGGGGACAATGAGCAGTTCTTC
>TRBJ1-1|.|.|TRBV9
CASSEGPRDTEAFF
TGTGCCAGCAGCGAAGGACCGAGGGACACTGAAGCTTTCTTT
>TRBJ2-2|TRBD2|.|TRBV7-2
CASSPGASGALVTGELFF
TGTGCCAGCAGCCCAGGGGCTAGCGGGGCACTGGTTACCGGGGAGCTGTTTTTT
>TRBJ2-2|TRBD1|.|TRBV18
CASSPSTGGSTGELFF
TGTGCCAGCTCACCGTCGACAGGGGGAAGCACCGGGGAGCTGTTTTTT
>TRBJ1-2|.|.|TRBV19
CASSITGWTDYGYTF
TGTGCCAGTAGTATAACCGGTTGGACAGACTATGGCTACACCTTC
>TRBJ1-2|.|.|TRBV12-3/TRBV12-4
CASSLSETYGYTF
TGTGCCAGCAGTTTGTCAGAAACCTATGGCTACACCTTC
>TRBJ2-1|TRBD1|.|TRBV5-4
CASSYETGGEEQFF
TGTGCCAGCAGCTATGAAACAGGGGGCGAGGAGCAGTTCTTC
>TRBJ2-3|.|.|TRBV7-2
CASSLARDTQYF
TGTGCCAGCAGCTTAGCTAGAGATACGCAGTATTTT
>TRBJ1-4|.|.|TRBV5-4
CATSAEVNEKLFF
TGTGCAACCAGCGCAGAAGTAAATGAAAAACTGTTTTTT
>TRBJ2-3|TRBD2|.|TRBV29-1
CSARGDSGDTQYF
TGCAGCGCCCGTGGTGATAGCGGGGATACGCAGTATTTT
>TRBJ2-5|.|once|TRBV30
CAWTGLSGAETQYF
TGTGCCTGGACTGGATTGAGTGGGGCGGAGACCCAGTACTTC
>TRBJ2-7|.|.|TRBV6-2/TRBV6-3
CASSSRGYEQYF
TGTGCCAGCAGTAGCAGGGGCTACGAGCAGTACTTC
>TRBJ1-2|TRBD1|.|TRBV6-2/TRBV6-3
CASSRTGFYGYTF
TGTGCCAGCAGTCGGACAGGGTTCTATGGCTACACCTTC
>TRBJ2-4|TRBD1|few|TRBV15
CATSRDRGLANIQYF
TGTGCCACCAGCAGGGACAGGGGGCTGGCAAACATTCAGTACTTC
>TRBJ1-3|.|once|TRBV5-4
CASSPGGGGGTGNTIYF
TGTGCCAGCAGCCCCGGGGGAGGGGGAGGCACTGGAAACACCATATATTTT
>TRBJ1-1|TRBD1|.|TRBV28
CASIPVQGGVNTEAFF
TGTGCCAGCATCCCCGTTCAGGGGGGCGTGAACACTGAAGCTTTCTTT
>TRBJ1-3|.|.|TRBV7-2
CASSFAGVSGNTIYF
TGTGCCAGCAGCTTCGCAGGGGTTTCTGGAAACACCATATATTTT
>TRBJ2-2|TRBD2|.|TRBV7-9
CASSSPKGGLAVKGGELFF
TGTGCCAGCAGCTCCCCAAAGGGGGGACTAGCGGTAAAAGGCGGGGAGCTGTTTTTT
>TRBJ2-2|TRBD2|.|TRBV5-1
CASFWTSGAGELFF
TGCGCCAGCTTCTGGACTAGCGGGGCCGGGGAGCTGTTTTTT
>TRBJ2-3|TRBD2|.|TRBV2
CASKESSGGSDTQYF
TGTGCCAGCAAAGAATCTAGCGGGGGGTCAGATACGCAGTATTTT
>TRBJ2-5|TRBD2|.|TRBV4-2
CASSQDGREGRETQYF
TGTGCCAGCAGCCAAGACGGGAGGGAGGGGAGGGAGACCCAGTACTTC
>TRBJ1-2|TRBD1|.|TRBV7-9
CASSQQGLEGYTF
TGTGCCAGCAGTCAACAGGGGTTGGAAGGCTACACCTTC
>TRBJ2-1|.|few|TRBV5-5
CASSLWVVEKQFF
TGTGCCAGCAGCTTGTGGGTGGTGGAGAAGCAGTTCTTC
>TRBJ2-5|.|.|TRBV20-1
CSASPPDTFNLETQYF
TGCAGTGCTAGTCCACCCGATACCTTCAACTTGGAGACCCAGTACTTC
>TRBJ2-3|.|.|TRBV18
CASSPPANTDTQYF
TGTGCCAGCTCACCACCCGCTAACACAGATACGCAGTATTTT
>TRBJ2-5|TRBD2|.|TRBV2
CASRGTSGGRTETQYF
TGTGCCAGCAGGGGGACTAGCGGGGGGCGTACGGAGACCCAGTACTTC
>TRBJ2-2|TRBD2|few|TRBV3-1/TRBV3-2
CASSQAGGPTGELFF
TGTGCCAGCAGCCAAGCGGGGGGGCCCACCGGGGAGCTGTTTTTT
>TRBJ2-7|.|once|TRBV20-1
CSASLGYEQYF
TGCAGTGCGTCACTAGGCTACGAGCAGTACTTC
>TRBJ2-5|TRBD2|.|TRBV12-3/TRBV12-4
CASSPTSGNRHF
TGTGCCAGCAGCCCGACTAGCGGGAACCGTCACTTC
>TRBJ2-7|TRBD1|.|TRBV27
CASSSRTGPYEQYF
TGTGCCAGCAGTTCCCGGACAGGGCCCTACGAGCAGTACTTC
>TRBJ1-1|TRBD1|.|TRBV19
CASQTGAGTEAFF
TGTGCCAGCCAGACAGGGGCAGGCACTGAAGCTTTCTTT
>TRBJ1-4|.|.|TRBV7-8
CASSLEGGGWEKLFF
TGTGCCAGCAGCTTAGAAGGGGGAGGGTGGGAAAAACTGTTTTTT